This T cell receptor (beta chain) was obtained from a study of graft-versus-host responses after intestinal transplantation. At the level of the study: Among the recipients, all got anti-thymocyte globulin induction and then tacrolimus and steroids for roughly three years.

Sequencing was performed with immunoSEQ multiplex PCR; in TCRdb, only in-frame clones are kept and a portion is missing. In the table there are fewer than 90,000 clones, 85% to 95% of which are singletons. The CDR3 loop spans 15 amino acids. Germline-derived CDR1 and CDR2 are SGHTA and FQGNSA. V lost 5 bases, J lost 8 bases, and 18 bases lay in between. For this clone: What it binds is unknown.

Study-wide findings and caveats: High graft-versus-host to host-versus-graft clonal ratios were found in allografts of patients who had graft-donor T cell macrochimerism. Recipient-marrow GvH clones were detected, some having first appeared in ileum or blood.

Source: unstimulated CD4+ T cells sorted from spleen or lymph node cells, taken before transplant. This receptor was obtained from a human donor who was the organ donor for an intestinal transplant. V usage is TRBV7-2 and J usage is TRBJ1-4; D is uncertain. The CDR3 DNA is TGTGCCAGCAGCGGACGGGCCTCCAGTTTCGAAAAACTGTTTTTT. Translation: CASSGRASSFEKLFF. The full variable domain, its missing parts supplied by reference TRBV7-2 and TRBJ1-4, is GAGVSQSPSNKVTEKGKDVELRCDPISGHTALYWYRQSLGQGLEFLIYFQGNSAPDKSGLPSDRFSAERTGGSVSTLTIQRTQQEDSAVYLCASSGRASSFEKLFFGSGTQLSVL.